This is a list of T cell receptor beta chains from one sample in a study of PD-L1 blockade in urothelial cancer. Clones were sequenced by immunoSEQ multiplex PCR, and TCRdb holds only the in-frame ones, with some missing. The sample has around 53,000 clones, over 75% seen once. The sequences come from PBMCs, collected around atezolizumab (anti-PD-L1) treatment. These receptors all come from a middle-aged man with urothelial cancer. Both conserved end residues are part of each CDR3. A D gene is named only where the DNA matches it firmly. The size field is filled for only some rows; it gives once, few, many or a size class.

v_call: TRBV6-1
cdr3_length: 15
d_call: NA
clone_size: NA
j_call: TRBJ1-5
cdr3_aa: CAICEAGPGNQPQHF
cdr3_nt: TGTGCCATTTGCGAAGCGGGACCGGGCAATCAGCCCCAGCATTTT

v_call: TRBV19
cdr3_length: 14
d_call: NA
clone_size: few
j_call: TRBJ2-4
cdr3_aa: CASSAGLAKNIQYF
cdr3_nt: TGTGCCAGTTCCGCTGGACTAGCCAAAAACATTCAGTACTTC

v_call: TRBV4-3
cdr3_length: 17
d_call: NA
clone_size: NA
j_call: TRBJ2-7
cdr3_aa: CASSQNKGMGLPYEQYF
cdr3_nt: TGCGCCAGCAGCCAAAATAAGGGGATGGGCCTACCCTACGAGCAGTACTTC

v_call: TRBV6-4
cdr3_length: 14
d_call: TRBD1
clone_size: NA
j_call: TRBJ2-1
cdr3_aa: CASSDLGRQGKQFF
cdr3_nt: TGTGCCAGCAGTGACCTTGGGAGACAGGGCAAGCAGTTCTTC

v_call: TRBV7-2
cdr3_length: 13
d_call: NA
clone_size: few
j_call: TRBJ2-5
cdr3_aa: CASSLVTGETQYF
cdr3_nt: TGTGCCAGCAGCTTAGTAACGGGGGAGACCCAGTACTTC

v_call: TRBV19
cdr3_length: 13
d_call: TRBD1
clone_size: few
j_call: TRBJ2-1
cdr3_aa: CASRWTGVDEQFF
cdr3_nt: TGTGCCAGTAGATGGACAGGGGTAGATGAGCAGTTCTTC

v_call: TRBV28
cdr3_length: 13
d_call: TRBD1
clone_size: NA
j_call: TRBJ2-3
cdr3_aa: CASRPTGVDTQYF
cdr3_nt: TGTGCCAGCAGACCGACAGGGGTAGATACGCAGTATTTT

v_call: TRBV30
cdr3_length: 15
d_call: NA
clone_size: NA
j_call: TRBJ1-6
cdr3_aa: CAWTFPGTYNSPLHF
cdr3_nt: TGTGCCTGGACCTTCCCAGGCACCTATAATTCACCCCTCCACTTT

v_call: TRBV30
cdr3_length: 19
d_call: NA
clone_size: once
j_call: TRBJ2-3
cdr3_aa: CAWSERRGGTAYPTDTQYF
cdr3_nt: TGTGCCTGGAGTGAGAGGCGCGGAGGGACCGCCTACCCCACAGATACGCAGTATTTT

v_call: TRBV28
cdr3_length: 14
d_call: NA
clone_size: NA
j_call: TRBJ2-7
cdr3_aa: CASTTGPGSYEQYF
cdr3_nt: TGTGCCAGCACCACCGGGCCGGGGTCCTACGAGCAGTACTTC

v_call: TRBV27
cdr3_length: 13
d_call: NA
clone_size: NA
j_call: TRBJ2-7
cdr3_aa: CASSPGVSYEQYF
cdr3_nt: TGTGCCAGCAGCCCGGGGGTCTCCTACGAGCAGTACTTC

v_call: TRBV9
cdr3_length: 16
d_call: TRBD2
clone_size: NA
j_call: TRBJ2-1
cdr3_aa: CASSVTKASGVNEQFF
cdr3_nt: TGTGCCAGCAGCGTGACTAAGGCTAGCGGTGTCAATGAGCAGTTCTTC

v_call: TRBV11-2
cdr3_length: 15
d_call: TRBD2
clone_size: NA
j_call: TRBJ2-7
cdr3_aa: CASSLEVGGHYEQYF
cdr3_nt: TGTGCCAGCAGCTTAGAGGTGGGAGGGCACTACGAGCAGTACTTC

v_call: TRBV4-2
cdr3_length: 15
d_call: NA
clone_size: NA
j_call: TRBJ1-4
cdr3_aa: CASSQDSYGAEKLFF
cdr3_nt: TGTGCCAGCAGCCAAGACTCCTATGGGGCTGAAAAACTGTTTTTT

v_call: TRBV18
cdr3_length: 14
d_call: TRBD1
clone_size: NA
j_call: TRBJ1-5
cdr3_aa: CASSTGQGTQPQHF
cdr3_nt: TGTGCCAGCTCAACGGGACAGGGGACACAGCCCCAGCATTTT

v_call: TRBV6-5
cdr3_length: 15
d_call: TRBD2
clone_size: NA
j_call: TRBJ2-5
cdr3_aa: CASSELAGDQETQYF
cdr3_nt: TGTGCCAGCTCAGAACTAGCGGGGGACCAAGAGACCCAGTACTTC

v_call: TRBV5-6
cdr3_length: 14
d_call: NA
clone_size: NA
j_call: TRBJ1-1
cdr3_aa: CASSFAQSGAEAFF
cdr3_nt: TGTGCCAGCAGCTTCGCCCAAAGCGGCGCTGAAGCTTTCTTT

v_call: TRBV4-3
cdr3_length: 15
d_call: NA
clone_size: NA
j_call: TRBJ1-4
cdr3_aa: CASGNSGISNEKLFF
cdr3_nt: TGCGCCAGCGGCAACTCAGGAATCAGTAATGAAAAACTGTTTTTT

v_call: TRBV27
cdr3_length: 14
d_call: TRBD1
clone_size: NA
j_call: TRBJ1-1
cdr3_aa: CASSSTGDTTEAFF
cdr3_nt: TGTGCCAGCAGCTCAACAGGGGATACGACTGAAGCTTTCTTT

v_call: TRBV7-3
cdr3_length: 17
d_call: TRBD2
clone_size: NA
j_call: TRBJ2-2
cdr3_aa: CASSLQAGAVGAGELFF
cdr3_nt: TGTGCCAGCAGCTTACAAGCGGGAGCGGTAGGGGCCGGGGAGCTGTTTTTT

v_call: TRBV10-1
cdr3_length: 13
d_call: TRBD2
clone_size: NA
j_call: TRBJ2-7
cdr3_aa: CASTGLAAYEQYF
cdr3_nt: TGCGCCAGCACGGGACTAGCGGCCTACGAGCAGTACTTC

v_call: TRBV7-7
cdr3_length: 15
d_call: TRBD2
clone_size: once
j_call: TRBJ2-5
cdr3_aa: CASSFHDSGGETQYF
cdr3_nt: TGTGCTAGCAGCTTCCACGATTCGGGGGGAGAGACCCAGTACTTC

v_call: TRBV27
cdr3_length: 15
d_call: NA
clone_size: few
j_call: TRBJ1-2
cdr3_aa: CASTPKAGGGDGYTF
cdr3_nt: TGTGCCAGCACCCCAAAGGCGGGGGGCGGAGATGGCTACACCTTC

v_call: TRBV7-9
cdr3_length: 16
d_call: NA
clone_size: NA
j_call: TRBJ2-1
cdr3_aa: CASSLGRLSSYNEQFF
cdr3_nt: TGTGCCAGCAGCTTAGGGAGACTGAGCTCCTACAATGAGCAGTTCTTC

v_call: TRBV28
cdr3_length: 15
d_call: NA
clone_size: NA
j_call: TRBJ2-5
cdr3_aa: CASSPSGLGQETQYF
cdr3_nt: TGTGCCAGCAGTCCCTCCGGACTGGGACAAGAGACCCAGTACTTC

v_call: TRBV11-3
cdr3_length: 13
d_call: NA
clone_size: NA
j_call: TRBJ1-1
cdr3_aa: CASSLQGSTEAFF
cdr3_nt: TGTGCCAGCAGCTTACAGGGAAGTACTGAAGCTTTCTTT

v_call: TRBV14
cdr3_length: 17
d_call: NA
clone_size: NA
j_call: TRBJ2-5
cdr3_aa: CASSQVGTNRNPGTQYF
cdr3_nt: TGTGCCAGCAGCCAAGTAGGGACAAACCGAAACCCAGGGACCCAGTACTTC

v_call: TRBV27
cdr3_length: 14
d_call: TRBD1
clone_size: NA
j_call: TRBJ2-2
cdr3_aa: CASSITGAGGELFF
cdr3_nt: TGTGCCAGCAGTATAACAGGGGCGGGCGGGGAGCTGTTTTTT

v_call: TRBV15
cdr3_length: 15
d_call: NA
clone_size: NA
j_call: TRBJ2-1
cdr3_aa: CATNNGNQGIHEQFF
cdr3_nt: TGTGCCACCAACAACGGGAACCAAGGAATCCATGAGCAGTTCTTC

v_call: TRBV4-1
cdr3_length: 14
d_call: TRBD2
clone_size: NA
j_call: TRBJ2-5
cdr3_aa: CASSQLAGGLTQYF
cdr3_nt: TGCGCCAGCAGCCAACTAGCGGGAGGCTTGACCCAGTACTTC

v_call: TRBV4-1
cdr3_length: 18
d_call: NA
clone_size: once
j_call: TRBJ1-1
cdr3_aa: CASSQPSGFNVGGTEAFF
cdr3_nt: TGCGCCAGCAGCCAACCTTCAGGGTTCAACGTCGGTGGCACTGAAGCTTTCTTT

v_call: TRBV4-1
cdr3_length: 14
d_call: TRBD2
clone_size: NA
j_call: TRBJ2-7
cdr3_aa: CASSPSRTSFEQYF
cdr3_nt: TGCGCCAGCAGCCCTTCTAGGACTAGCTTCGAGCAGTACTTC

v_call: TRBV5-1
cdr3_length: 13
d_call: NA
clone_size: NA
j_call: TRBJ1-1
cdr3_aa: CASSLVVNTEAFF
cdr3_nt: TGCGCCAGCAGCTTGGTAGTAAACACTGAAGCTTTCTTT

v_call: TRBV28
cdr3_length: 12
d_call: NA
clone_size: NA
j_call: TRBJ2-1
cdr3_aa: CASSLLLNEQFF
cdr3_nt: TGTGCCAGCAGTTTATTACTAAATGAGCAGTTCTTC

v_call: TRBV27
cdr3_length: 17
d_call: NA
clone_size: NA
j_call: TRBJ2-3
cdr3_aa: CASSYLLPQGGTDTQYF
cdr3_nt: TGTGCCAGCAGCTATTTACTCCCCCAGGGTGGCACAGATACGCAGTATTTT

v_call: TRBV28
cdr3_length: 15
d_call: NA
clone_size: NA
j_call: TRBJ2-7
cdr3_aa: CASHTRTDLTYEQYF
cdr3_nt: TGTGCCAGCCATACCCGGACAGACCTTACATACGAGCAGTACTTC

v_call: TRBV10-3
cdr3_length: 11
d_call: NA
clone_size: few
j_call: TRBJ1-1
cdr3_aa: CATRYDTEAFF
cdr3_nt: TGTGCCACCCGGTATGATACTGAAGCTTTCTTT

v_call: TRBV19
cdr3_length: 15
d_call: NA
clone_size: NA
j_call: TRBJ1-1
cdr3_aa: CASSTAGTLNTEAFF
cdr3_nt: TGTGCCAGTAGTACAGCCGGGACTCTGAACACTGAAGCTTTCTTT

v_call: TRBV27
cdr3_length: 13
d_call: NA
clone_size: NA
j_call: TRBJ2-7
cdr3_aa: CASSLMRAYEQYF
cdr3_nt: TGTGCCAGCAGTTTAATGAGGGCCTACGAGCAGTACTTC

v_call: TRBV7-2
cdr3_length: 12
d_call: NA
clone_size: NA
j_call: TRBJ2-3
cdr3_aa: CASRQNPDTQYF
cdr3_nt: TGTGCCAGCAGACAAAATCCAGATACGCAGTATTTT

v_call: TRBV20-1
cdr3_length: 11
d_call: NA
clone_size: few
j_call: TRBJ2-1
cdr3_aa: CSEESSDEQFF
cdr3_nt: TGCAGTGAGGAGAGTTCCGATGAGCAGTTCTTC

v_call: TRBV7-2
cdr3_length: 15
d_call: NA
clone_size: once
j_call: TRBJ1-5
cdr3_aa: CASSRDSKGNQPQHF
cdr3_nt: TGTGCCAGCAGCCGGGACTCCAAAGGGAATCAGCCCCAGCATTTT

v_call: TRBV18
cdr3_length: 15
d_call: TRBD1
clone_size: NA
j_call: TRBJ2-7
cdr3_aa: CASSPVGTGAYEQYF
cdr3_nt: TGTGCCAGCTCACCAGTTGGGACAGGGGCCTACGAGCAGTACTTC

v_call: TRBV6-4
cdr3_length: 15
d_call: TRBD1
clone_size: NA
j_call: TRBJ2-1
cdr3_aa: CASSPEQGAVNEQFF
cdr3_nt: TGTGCCAGCAGTCCCGAACAGGGGGCGGTAAATGAGCAGTTCTTC

v_call: TRBV6-5
cdr3_length: 16
d_call: NA
clone_size: NA
j_call: TRBJ2-5
cdr3_aa: CASSYSVNRVQETQYF
cdr3_nt: TGTGCCAGCAGTTACTCGGTAAACAGGGTTCAAGAGACCCAGTACTTC

v_call: TRBV19
cdr3_length: 14
d_call: NA
clone_size: medium-sized
j_call: TRBJ1-2
cdr3_aa: CASSTGGIVKGYTF
cdr3_nt: TGTGCCAGTAGTACGGGGGGCATTGTAAAAGGCTACACCTTC

v_call: TRBV30
cdr3_length: 11
d_call: NA
clone_size: NA
j_call: TRBJ1-1
cdr3_aa: CAWSPGRGAFF
cdr3_nt: TGTGCCTGGAGCCCGGGACGGGGGGCTTTCTTT

v_call: TRBV15
cdr3_length: 16
d_call: TRBD1
clone_size: NA
j_call: TRBJ1-2
cdr3_aa: CATSRLEGQGRDGYTF
cdr3_nt: TGTGCCACCAGCCGATTAGAAGGACAGGGGCGCGATGGCTACACCTTC

v_call: TRBV28
cdr3_length: 13
d_call: TRBD1
clone_size: few
j_call: TRBJ2-3
cdr3_aa: CASNDRAADTQYF
cdr3_nt: TGTGCCAGCAATGACAGGGCGGCAGATACGCAGTATTTT

v_call: TRBV30
cdr3_length: 15
d_call: NA
clone_size: NA
j_call: TRBJ2-7
cdr3_aa: CAWSVSVGGPYEQYF
cdr3_nt: TGTGCCTGGAGTGTAAGTGTCGGTGGTCCCTACGAGCAGTACTTC

v_call: TRBV6-5
cdr3_length: 15
d_call: NA
clone_size: NA
j_call: TRBJ2-1
cdr3_aa: CASSYGGRSYNEQFF
cdr3_nt: TGTGCCAGCAGTTACGGCGGGCGCTCCTACAATGAGCAGTTCTTC

v_call: TRBV9
cdr3_length: 16
d_call: TRBD1
clone_size: NA
j_call: TRBJ1-4
cdr3_aa: CASSVGTGVGNEKLFF
cdr3_nt: TGTGCCAGCAGCGTAGGGACAGGGGTCGGTAATGAAAAACTGTTTTTT

v_call: TRBV30
cdr3_length: 13
d_call: NA
clone_size: NA
j_call: TRBJ2-4
cdr3_aa: CAWSTGLRDIQYF
cdr3_nt: TGTGCCTGGAGTACAGGTCTCCGGGACATTCAGTACTTC

v_call: TRBV28
cdr3_length: 14
d_call: NA
clone_size: NA
j_call: TRBJ1-5
cdr3_aa: CASKLGRSNQPQHF
cdr3_nt: TGTGCCAGCAAGCTGGGGCGAAGCAATCAGCCCCAGCATTTT